This record looks at one T cell receptor beta chain sequence and its context. The sample belongs to a study of shared clonotypes between healthy human individuals. Study-level information: A donor's plate count was three for CD4 naive and three for CD4 memory; CD8 naive had two and CD8 memory one.

Healthy HIV-negative adults with no recent acute infections or vaccinations were recruited as donors. Running of the assay took place at deep level. Study processing details: ImmunoSEQ supplied junction-only sequences lacking quality scores, so filtering was different. Profiling relied on immunoSEQ multiplex PCR, and the TCRdb table lists in-frame clones only, not all of them. V and J calls and clone size are given by that table; D and trimming were obtained from the DNA. The sample carries approximately 2,300,000 clones, around 92% recorded once. CDR1 and CDR2 (germline): MNHEY, SMNVEV (reference sequence). The V and J ends lost 5 bases and 2 bases respectively, with 18 bases between them. This CDR3 has 17 residues.

The chain is built from TRBV27 and TRBJ1-4; D gene unclear. Sequencing input: naive CD4+ T cells from PBMCs. Noted subset: CD45RA+ positively selected. This clonotype was obtained from a man between 18 and 35 years old in good health. Some clones in this sample may be carry-over from other donors' samples. Here the CDR3 reads CASSSYRTSRTNEKLFF. The CDR3 bases are TGTGCCAGCAGTAGTTACCGGACCTCCAGGACTAATGAAAAACTGTTTTTT.